This TCR beta chain was documented in a study of T cell responses to AZD1222 COVID-19 vaccine. Study context: Pooling was applied to second doses at about 4 or about 12 weeks. The study's findings and limits: Compared with day 0, the breadth and depth of the Spike-specific TCR repertoire rose significantly after two doses of AZD1222.

V was clipped by 5 bases and J by 0 bases, with 8 bases between them. The CDR3 length is 14 residues. Germline CDR1 and CDR2: LNHDA and SQIVND (reference sequence). The table came from immunoSEQ multiplex PCR; TCRdb's copy has only in-frame clones and leaves some out. The data contain 150,000 or so clones, 70% to 90% of them singletons. For this clone: Its antigen is unknown.

J is TRBJ1-3 and V is TRBV19; D uncertain. This material consisted of peripheral blood, taken on day 0 of AZD1222 vaccination. The receptor comes from an adult in good health. The CDR3 nucleotides read TGTGCCAGTAGTCCGTCTAACTCTGGAAACACCATATATTTT. Residues: CASSPSNSGNTIYF.